The entry below gives a single TCR beta chain sequence along with its context. No cognate antigen has been identified for it. There are no base qualities to consult, and no much larger clone falls within one base. Including the terminal cysteine and phenylalanine, the CDR3 comprises 14 residues. CDR3 DNA is the only sequence kept; it has 42 bases, read in frame from the first base. CDR1 and CDR2 are read off the germline V gene (reference sequence) as MNHEY and SMNVEV. Unmatched junction bases come to 2, with V trimmed by 5 bases and J by 1 base. To prepare the library, the immunoSEQ multiplex PCR assay was applied. For the multiplex PCR, a mixture combining 60 forward primers for TCR Vbeta segments and 13 reverse primers for TCR Jbeta segments was used. The CDR3 region of rearranged TCR beta genes was amplified from genomic DNA with a multiplex PCR assay. The Illumina HiSeq System was used to sequence the amplified TCR beta libraries as 87-base-pair reads. The authors processed their data as follows. A later analysis counted approximately 76 million unique TCR beta chains across the 550 to 750 repertoires, and 10 million to 11 million of these chains were shared by at least two donors. To remove PCR and sequencing errors, raw reads were error-corrected and collapsed into unique sequences using a nearest-neighbor algorithm that merged closely related sequences. To assign V, D and J gene segments, CDR3 sequences were aligned to IMGT reference sequences. Each retained sequence needed at least a six-nucleotide match to both a V gene segment and a J gene segment. A rearrangement was called productive if the CDR3 had no stop codons and remained in frame with V and J, and every other rearrangement was called non-productive. Following IMGT convention, CDR3 was defined as the stretch from the second conserved V-encoded cysteine up to the conserved J-encoded phenylalanine. Sequences without an unambiguous match to a single V gene segment were excluded from the earlier analysis of 587 of the donors. An earlier analysis of some 500 of the donors classified V segments as functional when productive rearrangements were above 56.7% and as segregating when the standard deviation between donors was above 5%. A statistical classification framework was built to diagnose cytomegalovirus status from the catalog of TCR beta chain sequences. In a later analysis, TCR nucleotide sequences were compared against IMGT/GENE-DB human TR gene sequences so that V and J genes could be assigned. Using the TCRdist pipeline, a later analysis assigned CDR3 sequences along with most-parsimonious VDJ recombination scenarios. In a later analysis, every TCR beta chain was defined by the combination of its CDR3 amino acid sequence and its V-gene family, and reads without a unique V-gene family were dropped. A later analysis removed 600 or so highly shared, low-generation-probability nucleotide sequences to deal with suspected cross-contamination and a sequencing artifact. For each public chain, a later analysis derived a clonal expansion index from normalized ranks of inferred template counts within each repertoire. Generation probabilities in a later analysis came from a VDJ recombination model fitted to out-of-frame rearrangements, and those results were checked against IGoR. A later analysis scored TCR-TCR, TCR-HLA and TCR-CMV co-occurrence with hypergeometric tests, applying a repertoire-size bias correction to TCR pairs. False discovery rates were estimated in a later analysis by permuting HLA or CMV assignments 20 times. In a later analysis, co-occurring TCRs were grouped using DBSCAN, and TCRdist sequence similarity was added for clustering within HLA-allele-positive subsets. For co-occurrence clustering, repertoires with fewer than 30,000 or more than 120,000 public chains were excluded, along with several repertoires with anomalous nucleotide sharing. The source is immuneACCESS, and TCRdb retained only in-frame sequences with V and J called. Part of the clones is not carried over; for the studies checked, unresolved V genes explain less than half of this, and the remainder is unexplained. That table is the source of V, J and clone size, and D and trimming were worked out from the DNA. Counted in this sample were roughly 160,000 clones; roughly four fifths of them appeared once. More than 2.5% of the sample comes from the top ten.

The source of the sample is a study of cytomegalovirus exposure and HLA in healthy donors (dated by TCRdb to about 2017). Study-level background: An earlier analysis of 587 of the donors reported 276 Gb of sequence data and roughly 120 million unique TCR beta sequences obtained from 180 million or so T cells. About 320 gigabases of sequencing data and approximately 85 million unique TCR sequences were included in an early release covering about 700 HLA-typed donors. The genetic ancestry cluster associated with self-reported Caucasian donors included 70% to 85% of the approximately 430 genotyped donors. The study aimed to test whether cataloging public T cell receptors could reveal signatures of past pathogen exposure. The study used immunosequencing to profile the T cell repertoires of several hundred subjects and linked those repertoires to cytomegalovirus serostatus. Along with the approximately 670-subject first cohort, a separate validation cohort of over a hundred different subjects was used. To predict cytomegalovirus infection status, the study brought together high-throughput TCR immunosequencing, statistical association of individual TCRs with disease status, and machine learning. In a later analysis, previously published TCR beta repertoires from several hundred donors were re-analyzed and high-resolution HLA genotyping was added so that TCR occurrence patterns could be studied. The later analysis used no new phenotypic data to find candidate immune exposures, relying instead on TCR beta sequences and their occurrence across donors. To decide whether each TCR beta V gene segment behaved as functional or pseudogenic, an earlier analysis of fewer than 750 of the donors relied on high-throughput TCR beta sequencing. Alongside the repertoire data, information on donor age, sex, ethnicity and CMV serostatus was compiled. A later genetic analysis took genome-wide SNP genotypes for about 60% of the roughly 670 donors and used that subset as a discovery cohort. Every repertoire in the discovery cohort had been generated on one and the same sequencing platform. Both class I and class II loci were covered by HLA typing, at four-digit resolution. The number of donors typed differed by locus, with about 629-640 for A, B, C, DRB1 and DQB1, 522 for DQA1, 600 to 610 for DPA1, and approximately 470 for DPB1. A few DR-DQ haplotypes were treated as single units for association and clustering because of strong linkage in the cohort. Among 398 genotyped donors of the cohort, an average of approximately 230,000 unique TCR beta nucleotide sequences were sequenced per donor, roughly 18% of them non-productive.

The cohort comprised 550 to 700 healthy bone marrow donors. Cohort members were all nominally healthy when sampled, although unrecorded immune exposures were likely present. The donor was CMV seronegative and belonged to the group of around 350 seronegative cohort members. Every donor gave a peripheral blood sample, and the peripheral blood mononuclear cells from that sample were used for TCR beta sequencing. Genomic DNA was extracted from the blood cell samples with the Qiagen DNeasy Blood Extraction Kit. The investigation overall reported the following: An association between a missense DCLRE1C variant and V-gene and J-gene trimming of TCR beta chains was found in a later genetic analysis and replicated in an independent cohort. A further reported finding was that TCR beta sequences accurately predicted the HLA-A and HLA-B alleles for most subjects in the first cohort. The classifier was reported to diagnose cytomegalovirus status with high specificity and sensitivity in both the original and validation cohorts. Several of the top co-occurrence clusters appeared to be linked to parvovirus B19, influenza, CMV and Epstein-Barr virus, according to a later analysis. Linkage disequilibrium might explain the correlated functional status among segregating V segments, but an unknown experimental factor could not be ruled out. The authors suggested that the approach could potentially be generalized to other disease states and immunological phenotypes. Specific HLA alleles were associated with 18,000 or so TCR beta sequences at a false discovery rate of 0.05 in a later analysis. Only TCR beta chains were sequenced in this cohort, and the absence of alpha or paired-chain data limited detectable features. Because some donors lacked HLA typing at each locus, the association tests relied only on the typed subset. A later analysis found that most CMV-associated TCR beta chains appeared HLA-restricted, with HLA associations seemingly driven largely by CMV exposure. The only immune exposure information available for the cohort was CMV serostatus. According to a later analysis, TCR association rates differed among HLA loci, with DRB1 alleles showing the most associated TCRs and HLA-C alleles showing the fewest. Some IMGT-functional V segments, including TRBV6-2 and TRBV6-3, could not be told apart with the 87-base-pair reads, so those segments were excluded. Sequencing depth was assumed to be roughly uniform across donors in the presence/absence analyses, though that assumption may not hold. Because counts were too low, roughly 18 rarely observed V segments, including chromosome 9 orphons, were left out of the earlier analysis of some 640 of the donors. A few of the identified cytomegalovirus-associated TCR beta chains were confirmed in vitro to be specific for cytomegalovirus antigens. When HLA alleles, especially DR and DQ, strongly co-occurred, attributing TCR associations to individual alleles was difficult. The study gave a list of about 160 TCR beta chains associated with cytomegalovirus. In a later analysis, HLA-associated TCR beta chains showed more clonal expansion and lower generation probabilities than non-associated chains that were equally common. An earlier analysis of several hundred of the donors showed that most TCR beta V segments appeared in productive rearrangements either about 87% or about 30% of the time, which broadly matched IMGT annotations. The sequencing pipeline was judged likely to have produced a cluster of highly shared sequence variants as a technical artifact. While some public TCRs were present in many individuals, most TCR sequences turned up only very rarely across donors. Compared with the approximately 710-donor mean, donors in an Asian-associated ancestry cluster had fewer N-insertions in productive TCRs, according to a later genetic analysis.

The sequenced sample was PBMCs. The chain is made from TRBV27 and TRBJ2-1; TRBD2 fits 7 bases in the junction. The clonotype originates from a female donor in good health and CMV-seronegative. The DNA is TGTGCCAGCAGTAAAGCGGGATCCTACAATGAGCAGTTCTTC. Translated, it gives CASSKAGSYNEQFF.